Listed below are T cell receptor beta chains from one sample, sequenced in a study of blood T cell repertoires in COVID-19. Some clones are missing from TCRdb's copy, which holds only in-frame ones; the method was immunoSEQ multiplex PCR. The sample lists a few hundred thousand clones, roughly 85% occurring once. Source material: peripheral blood. The receptors originated from a woman aged 18-29 years with acute or convalescent COVID-19. CDR3s include the opening cysteine and the closing phenylalanine or tryptophan. A D gene is named only where the DNA matches it firmly. The listing skips clone size in some rows; elsewhere it reads once, few, many or a size class.

>TRBV13|.|TRBJ1-1|TRBD1
CASTLGPRGQMNTEAFF
TGTGCCAGCACACTGGGCCCCAGGGGGCAGATGAACACTGAAGCTTTCTTT
>TRBV28|.|TRBJ2-7|.
CASSLRAGIDYEQYF
TGTGCCAGCAGTTTACGCGCGGGAATCGACTACGAGCAGTACTTC
>TRBV19|.|TRBJ2-7|TRBD2
CASSLSGSSYEQYF
TGTGCCAGTAGTCTCAGCGGGAGCTCCTACGAGCAGTACTTC
>TRBV5-1|.|TRBJ2-7|.
CASSLRAGIGNEQYF
TGCGCCAGCAGCTTGCGGGCGGGAATAGGGAACGAGCAGTACTTC
>TRBV5-1|.|TRBJ1-2|TRBD1
CASSLDRGDYGYTF
TGCGCCAGCAGCTTGGACAGGGGAGACTATGGCTACACCTTC
>TRBV5-1|.|TRBJ2-3|TRBD2
CASSLGTSGTDTQYF
TGCGCCAGCAGCTTAGGGACTAGCGGCACAGATACGCAGTATTTT
>TRBV7-9|.|TRBJ2-1|TRBD2
CASSLALKRGGDNEQFF
TGTGCCAGCAGCTTAGCCCTCAAGCGGGGGGGAGACAATGAGCAGTTCTTC
>TRBV5-1|.|TRBJ2-7|TRBD1
CASLVGGQGGHEQYF
TGCGCCAGCTTAGTCGGGGGACAGGGGGGACACGAGCAGTACTTC
>TRBV6-5|.|TRBJ2-1|TRBD2
CASSFSGPYNEQFF
TGTGCCAGCAGTTTTAGCGGGCCCTACAATGAGCAGTTCTTC
>TRBV18|few|TRBJ2-3|.
CASSPNKIDTQYF
TGTGCCAGCTCACCCAACAAGATAGATACGCAGTATTTT
>TRBV14|.|TRBJ2-1|TRBD2
CASSQRLAGVYRNEQFF
TGTGCCAGCAGCCAAAGGTTAGCGGGAGTTTATCGTAATGAGCAGTTCTTC
>TRBV10-3|.|TRBJ1-4|.
CAISESMGLSPTNEKLFF
TGTGCCATCAGTGAGTCGATGGGCCTATCCCCAACTAATGAAAAACTGTTTTTT
>TRBV4-1|once|TRBJ2-3|TRBD2
CASSPLRGDTDTQYF
TGCGCCAGCAGCCCCCTTCGGGGGGACACAGATACGCAGTATTTT
>TRBV9|.|TRBJ1-2|.
CASQGRAHGYTF
TGTGCCAGTCAAGGCAGGGCGCATGGCTACACCTTC
>TRBV10-2|.|TRBJ1-2|TRBD1
CASSGEGGGYTF
TGCGCCAGCAGTGGGGAAGGGGGCGGCTACACCTTC
>TRBV5-1|.|TRBJ1-1|.
CASSLALGGTEAFF
TGCGCCAGCAGCTTGGCCCTAGGGGGCACTGAAGCTTTCTTT
>TRBV7-6|once|TRBJ1-3|TRBD1
CASSRGQANVPNTIYF
TGTGCCAGCAGCCGGGGACAGGCTAACGTACCGAACACCATATATTTT
>TRBV27|.|TRBJ2-7|.
CASTPWSGSYEQYF
TGTGCCAGCACCCCATGGTCGGGCTCCTACGAGCAGTACTTC
>TRBV5-1|.|TRBJ1-1|.
CASSSGRDLRWTEAFF
TGCGCCAGCAGCTCGGGGAGGGACCTCCGTTGGACTGAAGCTTTCTTT
>TRBV3-1/TRBV3-2|.|TRBJ2-1|TRBD1
CASSQAGTGDNEQFF
TGTGCCAGCAGCCAAGCCGGGACAGGGGACAATGAGCAGTTCTTC
>TRBV2|.|TRBJ2-3|.
CASSVTTTRGDTQYF
TGTGCCAGCAGTGTGACTACAACCAGGGGAGATACGCAGTATTTT
>TRBV4-1|.|TRBJ1-2|.
CASSRSSGYGYTF
TGCGCCAGCAGCCGCTCCTCCGGCTATGGCTACACCTTC
>TRBV3-1/TRBV3-2|.|TRBJ2-1|TRBD1
CASSHGQGENEQFF
TGTGCCAGCAGCCACGGACAGGGAGAAAATGAGCAGTTCTTC
>TRBV6-5|.|TRBJ2-5|.
CASSWGQGPQETQYF
TGTGCCAGCAGTTGGGGGCAGGGCCCGCAAGAGACCCAGTACTTC
>TRBV27|.|TRBJ1-6|.
CASSWGGDNSPLHF
TGTGCCAGCAGTTGGGGCGGAGATAATTCACCCCTCCACTTT
>TRBV19|.|TRBJ1-6|TRBD1
CASSPFVTGGSSYNSPLHF
TGTGCCAGTAGCCCCTTCGTGACAGGGGGGAGCTCCTATAATTCACCCCTCCACTTT
>TRBV30|.|TRBJ1-1|.
CAWAGGVNTEAFF
TGTGCCTGGGCCGGGGGGGTGAACACTGAAGCTTTCTTT
>TRBV2|.|TRBJ2-7|.
CASSPFSTGSEQYF
TGTGCCAGCAGCCCCTTCTCCACAGGGAGCGAGCAGTACTTC
>TRBV2|many|TRBJ2-5|TRBD2
CASSDELAGVETQYF
TGTGCCAGCAGTGATGAACTAGCGGGGGTAGAGACCCAGTACTTC
>TRBV24-1|.|TRBJ2-2|.
CATSDLRGGLNPGELFF
TGTGCCACCAGTGATTTGAGGGGCGGATTAAACCCCGGGGAGCTGTTTTTT
>TRBV29-1|.|TRBJ1-2|TRBD1
CSVSTGGEGYTF
TGCAGCGTTTCTACAGGGGGAGAGGGCTACACCTTC
>TRBV5-8|.|TRBJ1-5|.
CASSPTLGAGNQPQHF
TGTGCCAGCAGCCCCACCCTGGGGGCTGGGAATCAGCCCCAGCATTTT
>TRBV19|.|TRBJ1-6|.
CASSYGQTPLHF
TGTGCCAGTAGTTACGGACAGACACCCCTCCACTTT
>TRBV7-3|.|TRBJ1-2|TRBD1
CASSTTGVSYGYTF
TGTGCCAGCAGCACTACAGGGGTTTCCTATGGCTACACCTTC
>TRBV28|.|TRBJ2-7|.
CASSPLRAGKSVGEQYF
TGTGCCAGCAGCCCCCTGCGGGCGGGGAAGTCTGTCGGCGAGCAGTACTTC
>TRBV6-5|many|TRBJ2-5|.
CASSYEYAETQYF
TGTGCCAGCAGTTACGAGTATGCGGAGACCCAGTACTTC
>TRBV18|.|TRBJ2-1|TRBD1
CASSAGQGVYNEQFF
TGTGCCAGCTCGGCTGGACAGGGGGTCTACAATGAGCAGTTCTTC
>TRBV7-3|.|TRBJ1-1|.
CASSLNAGLNTEAFF
TGTGCCAGCAGCTTAAATGCGGGGCTAAACACTGAAGCTTTCTTT
>TRBV3-1/TRBV3-2|.|TRBJ2-3|.
CASSQDFSGSVDTQYF
TGTGCCAGCAGCCAAGATTTCTCCGGTTCCGTAGATACGCAGTATTTT
>TRBV4-1|.|TRBJ1-4|.
CASSQEKGGHIGTNEKLFF
TGCGCCAGCAGCCAAGAAAAAGGGGGACATATTGGAACTAATGAAAAACTGTTTTTT